This T cell receptor beta chain originates from a study of early T cells in non-severe SARS-CoV-2 infection (dated by TCRdb to the early 2020s). Concerning the study at large: Because TCR sequencing relied on bulk RNA taken from unsorted whole blood, pairing of alpha and beta chains was not possible. What the study reported, not specific to this receptor: VDJdb matching was skewed toward anti-spike CD8 responses, so virus-specific expansions were likely underestimated and private and CD4 specificities were missed.

CDR3 length: 13 amino acids, cysteine to phenylalanine. Only CDR3 DNA is held: 39 bases, read in frame from base 1. The germline V gene provides CDR1 LGHNA and CDR2 YNFKEQ. At the junction V is shortened by 0 bases and J by 6 bases, with 8 bases in between. The study was a case-control design nested within a healthcare worker cohort in London, UK, with weekly nasopharyngeal swab PCR tests and blood sampling. Between 23 and 31 March 2020, the week of the UK lockdown, healthcare workers were enrolled and then followed up weekly for as long as 16 weeks. The protocol used for the library was 5' RACE. TCRdb records NextSeq 500 as the sequencer. In the TCR library protocol, unique molecular identifiers were attached to individual cDNA molecules to correct for PCR bias and sequencing error. Both TCR alpha and beta chains were sequenced, and tight co-correlation was observed between alpha and beta sequence abundances in each sample. The paper's processing steps were these. Decombinator V4 was used to annotate the V gene, J gene and CDR3 of the TCR sequences. Expanded TCRs were defined as changing significantly between any two time points under a Poisson model with p below 0.0001. TCR abundances were normalised to the total number of TCRs sequenced per sample and were expressed as counts per million. TRAV1-2 paired with TRAJ12, TRAJ20 or TRAJ33 defined MAIT TCRs, while TRAV10 paired with TRAJ18 defined iNKT TCRs. VDJdb, accessed on 1 November 2021, was searched for TCRs annotated for CMV, EBV and SARS-CoV-2, and TCRs annotated for more than one antigen were excluded. The public reads were quality trimmed at Q25 with fastp and then assembled into clones with MiXCR by TCRdb, keeping productive beta chains. Each CDR3 protein appears once, grouped with its most common genes and DNA. V and J calls and clone size were set by TCRdb, not the authors. The table for this sample lists just over 95,000 distinct CDR3 sequences; more than 9.5% of them were counted only once. Around 4.3% of the sample belongs to the ten largest clones.

This clonotype occurred many times. The antigen this receptor binds is unknown. Base qualities were left out, and no much larger clone turns up one base away. This clonotype was obtained from an adult who was a healthcare worker with PCR-confirmed SARS-CoV-2 infection or an uninfected control (not recorded which). The sample in question was whole blood, obtained at baseline. The sequence links TRBV4-2 to TRBJ1-2, with the D gene call left open. The nucleotides read TGTGCCAGCAGCCAAGACAATGGAGATGGCTACACCTTC. The translation is CASSQDNGDGYTF.